The 15 T cell receptor beta chains below were found in one sample sequenced in a study of CDR3 diversity in severe acne (dated by TCRdb to about 2019). Library preparation employed PCR. TCRdb shows the sequencer as Illumina HiSeq 2000. Through fastp at Q25 and MiXCR, TCRdb rebuilt clones from the public reads, retaining in-frame beta chains. For every CDR3 protein sequence, its rows merge into one entry that carries the most common genes and DNA. For this sample there are more than 85,000 distinct CDR3 sequences; 45% to 55% appear just once. Of the sample, 9.5% to 13% is held by the ten largest clones. Sample: blood. The source is a male donor in good health, serving as a control.

Comment on this clonotype: Given a much more abundant clone one base away, this may be a read error. The J gene is TRBJ1-6, the V gene TRBV2; D not resolved. Germline assignment: CDR1 SNHLY and CDR2 FYNNEI. The CDR3 covers 10 residues. The germline V and J ends were trimmed by 4 bases and 16 bases, with 8 bases remaining between them. The CDR3, as DNA: TGTGCCAGCAGTGGCGACCAACTCCACTTT. Protein: CASSGDQLHF.

This clonotype was observed a few times. The V call is TRBV10-3, the J call TRBJ1-5; D unclear. Per germline, CDR1 ENHRY and CDR2 SYGVKD. There are 14 residues in the CDR3. Deletions cut 2 bases from V and 2 bases from J, with 7 bases between. The CDR3 DNA sequence: TGTGCCATCAGTGAGGTGGGAGGCAATCAGCCCCAGCATTTT. Amino acids: CAISEVGGNQPQHF.

The chain has TRBV6-5 and TRBJ1-1; D is unclear. The length of the CDR3 is 13 residues. Germline values: CDR1 MNHEY, CDR2 SVGAGI. V dropped 1 base and J dropped 5 bases, with 8 bases sitting between them. This CDR3 reads CASSYWQRTEAFF. The CDR3 coding sequence is TGTGCCAGCAGTTACTGGCAGAGGACTGAAGCTTTCTTT.

The chain links TRBV12-3 or TRBV12-4 to TRBJ1-4, with D possibly matching TRBD1 (5 bases). CDR3 length equals 14 residues. V gave up 3 bases and J gave up 8 bases, with 13 bases separating them. Here the CDR3 reads CASSLGGGGEKLFF. Written as DNA, the CDR3 is TGTGCCAGCAGTTTGGGGGGGGGGGGGGAAAAACTGTTTTTT.

This clonotype was observed many times. This sequence joins TRBV10-1 and TRBJ1-5; D is ambiguous. The CDR3 runs to 12 residues. V was clipped by 0 bases and J by 7 bases, with 4 bases between them. Germline V gives CDR1 WNHNN, CDR2 SYGVQD (reference sequence). The chain's CDR3 is CASSESGQPQHF. DNA for the CDR3: TGCGCCAGCAGTGAGTCGGGACAGCCCCAGCATTTT.

The CDR3 sequence is CSARPLYRVSDYEQYF. The CDR3 nucleotides read TGCAGTGCTAGACCCCTTTACAGGGTGTCAGACTACGAGCAGTACTTC. The rearrangement joins TRBV20-1 to TRBJ2-7, with D possibly matching TRBD1 (6 bases). This CDR3 is 16 amino acids long. Germline V gene data show CDR1 as DFQATT and CDR2 as SNEGSKA (reference sequence). V lost 2 bases and J lost 3, with 20 bases in between.

The gene calls are TRBV29-1 and TRBJ2-7; D is possibly TRBD2 (5 bases). V gave up 7 bases and J gave up 3 bases, with 13 bases separating them. Per germline, CDR1 SQVTM and CDR2 ANQGSEA. The CDR3 spans 12 residues. The CDR3 sequence: CSARTQIYEQYF. CDR3 coding DNA: TGCAGCGCCCGGACTCAGATCTACGAGCAGTACTTC.

Only a few counts were recorded for this clonotype. The chain joins TRBV5-1 to TRBJ2-7, with 11 bases lining up with TRBD1. After removal of 0 bases from V and 0 bases from J, the junction contained 2 bases not matched to a gene. The CDR3 spans 16 residues. Germline CDR1 reads SGHRS; CDR2 reads YFSETQ. The CDR3 region has the DNA TGCGCCAGCAGCTTGGCCGGGACAGGGGGCTCCTACGAGCAGTACTTC. It codes for CASSLAGTGGSYEQYF.

The chain carries TRBV2 and TRBJ1-5, with D unclear. The CDR3 sequence is 13 residues long. Germline CDR1 and CDR2: SNHLY and FYNNEI. The V end lost 7 bases, the J end lost 5 bases, and 12 bases lay between the germline ends. CDR3 loop: CASNTQEYQPQHF. As DNA, the CDR3 is TGTGCCAGCAATACTCAGGAGTATCAGCCCCAGCATTTT.

The genes are TRBV15 and TRBJ1-1, with D perhaps TRBD1 (5 bases). The germline gives CDR1 LNHNV, CDR2 YYDKDF (reference sequence). The CDR3 is made up of 16 amino acids. The ends were cut back, 11 bases at V and 4 bases at J, with 26 bases in the middle. CDR3 DNA: TGTGCCTCGCAGAGAGTTTCAGGTAACAGGAGCACTGAAGCTTTCTTT. Its translation: CASQRVSGNRSTEAFF.

The genes are TRBV6-5 and TRBJ1-1; TRBD1 might be the D (5 bases). Trimming shortened V by 5 bases and J by 6 bases, and 13 bases separated the two germline ends. This CDR3 is 13 amino acids long. Germline CDR1 is MNHEY and CDR2 is SVGAGI. Here the CDR3 reads CASSGGVAAEAFF. CDR3 coding DNA: TGTGCCAGCAGTGGGGGGGTGGCCGCTGAAGCTTTCTTT.

This clonotype was picked up many times. The genes are TRBV7-2 and TRBJ1-2, with 8 bases that match TRBD1. CDR1 is SGHTA and CDR2 is FQGNSA in the germline V gene. V dropped 2 bases and J dropped 8; count of bases not matched to a gene: 7. This CDR3 is 14 amino acids long. This CDR3 is CASSLQLTGEGYTF. The CDR3 coding sequence is TGTGCCAGCAGCTTACAGCTGACAGGGGAGGGCTACACCTTC.

This clonotype has a handful of counts. Here the CDR3 reads CASSFLQTGAYEQYF. The CDR3 coding sequence is TGTGCCAGCAGCTTCCTACAGACAGGGGCCTACGAGCAGTACTTC. V gene TRBV13 combines with J gene TRBJ2-7, with 8 bases aligning to TRBD1. Losses at the gene ends were 3 bases for V and 2 bases for J; bases not matched to a gene: 6. This CDR3 has 15 residues. The V gene's germline CDR1 is PRHDT and CDR2 FYEKMQ (reference sequence). Full variable domain (rest looked up from reference TRBV13 and TRBJ2-7): AAGVIQSPRHLIKEKRETATLKCYPIPRHDTVYWYQQGPGQDPQFLISFYEKMQSDKGSIPDRFSAQQFSDYHSELNMSSLELGDSALYFCASSFLQTGAYEQYFGPGTRLTVT.

This clonotype was observed at least ten times. The gene calls are TRBV12-3 or TRBV12-4 and TRBJ2-1; D may be TRBD1 or TRBD2 (5 bases each). The CDR3 runs to 13 residues. Trimming shortened V by 2 bases and J by 8 bases, and 10 bases separated the two germline ends. The CDR3 coding sequence is TGTGCCAGCAGTTTAACCGGGACGGATGAGCAGTTCTTC. Its translation: CASSLTGTDEQFF.

In its sample, this clonotype was seen a few times. CDR3 nucleotide sequence: TGTGCCACCCATAGGAGGGGAATGAACACTGAAGCTTTCTTT. Protein: CATHRRGMNTEAFF. The chain links TRBV2 to TRBJ1-1; tentative D call: TRBD1 (5 bases). Looked up from germline, CDR1 is SNHLY and CDR2 is FYNNEI. The CDR3 totals 14 residues. Trimming took 10 bases from V and 0 from J, leaving 15 bases between them.